These 3 T cell receptor beta chains were sequenced from one sample in a study of vaccination and CD4 T cells after COVID-19. Sequencing of DNA taken from cultured CD4+ T cells relied on the Oncomine TCR Beta short-read assay. MiXCR was run by TCRdb on the PCR reads, yielding one entry per CDR3 protein. In the table there are 15,000 to 20,000 distinct CDR3 sequences, over 40% of which are singletons. Their target antigens are unknown. Treatment reported: approximately 9-day PBMC culture with coronavirus spike peptide pools or control peptides (ViraFEST assay). The specimen was CD4+ T cells from blood, cultured in vitro. The receptor set was obtained from a human donor who had recovered from COVID-19.

In this sample, this clonotype turned up a few times. The rearrangement joins TRBV12-3 or TRBV12-4 to TRBJ1-2; possibly TRBD1 for D (5 bases). The V gene lost 11 bases and the J gene lost 1 base, with 17 bases spanning the gap. This CDR3 comprises 14 residues. In DNA, the CDR3 is TGTGCCGTACGGAAGAATAGGGGTAACTATGGCTACACCTTC. Translating gives CAVRKNRGNYGYTF.

The chain employs TRBV5-4 and TRBJ2-5; D is uncertain. The CDR3 is made up of 13 amino acids. Trimming cost V 0 bases and J 3 bases, with 6 bases left between them. CDR1 is SGHNT and CDR2 is YYREEE in the germline V gene (reference sequence). The CDR3 here is CASSLALKETQYF. CDR3 bases: TGTGCCAGCAGCTTGGCCCTAAAAGAGACCCAGTACTTC.

The rearrangement uses TRBV6-1 and TRBJ1-5; tentative D call: TRBD1 (6 bases). V was cut by 6 bases and J by 3 bases, with 12 bases left in between. The CDR3 has 14 amino acids. CDR1 MNHNS and CDR2 SASEGT come from the germline V gene. For the CDR3, the DNA is TGTGCCAGCAGATTACAGGGCCCCAATCAGCCCCAGCATTTT. Translation gives CASRLQGPNQPQHF.